This T cell receptor (beta chain) was identified in a study of blood T cell repertoires in COVID-19. Trimming removed 6 bases from V and 12 bases from J, with 11 bases in between. This CDR3 is built from 11 residues. This clone occurred once. The repertoire was sequenced with immunoSEQ multiplex PCR; TCRdb's copy has only in-frame clones and lacks some. The data show about 150,000 clones, 80% seen once. This rearrangement joins TRBV12-3 or TRBV12-4 to TRBJ1-4; no clear D. The sequence was obtained from a man aged 60-69 years with acute or convalescent COVID-19. Sequenced: peripheral blood. The CDR3 DNA sequence: TGTGCCAGCAGCGGACTGGCGGAACTGTTTTTT. It translates to CASSGLAELFF.